The clone carrying this T cell receptor (beta chain) has a count of ten or more. Using a J-beta primer mix together with a sample-barcoded 5' primer, a second PCR was run for 7 to 11 cycles. From the 5' RACE reads, TCRdb called clonotypes with MiXCR, one entry per CDR3 protein. The sample shows around 650,000 distinct CDR3 sequences, roughly 41% of them seen only once. This CDR3 spans 19 amino acids. CDR1 and CDR2 (germline): MNHNS, SASEGT. The V end lost 7 bases, the J end lost 1 base, and 28 bases lay between the germline ends. This sample stems from a study of blood T cells in healthy people across ages.

Sequencing input: blood. The V gene is TRBV6-1, the J gene TRBJ1-2; tentatively, D is TRBD1 (5 bases). The TCR sequence derives from a man older than 75 in good health. The CDR3 DNA is TGTGCCAGCAACCCGGGTGATGTTTTCGGGGCCGATCTTAACTATGGCTACACCTTC. It encodes CASNPGDVFGADLNYGYTF.